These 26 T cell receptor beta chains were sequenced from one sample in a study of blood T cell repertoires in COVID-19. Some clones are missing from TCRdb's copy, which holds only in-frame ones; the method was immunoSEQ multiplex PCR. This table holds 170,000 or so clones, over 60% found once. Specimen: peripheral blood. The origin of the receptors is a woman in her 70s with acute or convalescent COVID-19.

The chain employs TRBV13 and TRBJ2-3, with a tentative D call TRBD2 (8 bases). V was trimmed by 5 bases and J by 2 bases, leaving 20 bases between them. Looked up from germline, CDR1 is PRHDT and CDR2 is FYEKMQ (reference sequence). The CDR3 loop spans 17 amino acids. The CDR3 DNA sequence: TGTGCCAGCAGCCAAACAGGGGCGGGAGGATCCACAGATACGCAGTATTTT. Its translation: CASSQTGAGGSTDTQYF.

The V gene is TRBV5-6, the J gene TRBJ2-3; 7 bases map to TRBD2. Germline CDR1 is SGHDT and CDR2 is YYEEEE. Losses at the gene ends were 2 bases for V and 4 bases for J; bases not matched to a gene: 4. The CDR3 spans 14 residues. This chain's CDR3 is CASSFPTSPDTQYF. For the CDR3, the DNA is TGTGCCAGCAGCTTCCCGACTAGCCCAGATACGCAGTATTTT.

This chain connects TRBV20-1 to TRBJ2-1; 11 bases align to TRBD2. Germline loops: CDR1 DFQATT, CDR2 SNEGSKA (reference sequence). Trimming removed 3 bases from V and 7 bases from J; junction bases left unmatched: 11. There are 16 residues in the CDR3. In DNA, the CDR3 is TGCAGTGCTAGTACAGTAGCGGGAGGGCCGTTAAATGAGCAGTTCTTC. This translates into CSASTVAGGPLNEQFF.

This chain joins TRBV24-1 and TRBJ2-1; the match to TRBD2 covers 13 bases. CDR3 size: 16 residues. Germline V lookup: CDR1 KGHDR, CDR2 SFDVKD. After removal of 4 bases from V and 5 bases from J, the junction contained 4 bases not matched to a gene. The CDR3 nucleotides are TGTGCCACCAGTGAGGGGGGACTAGCGGGAAACAATGAGCAGTTCTTC. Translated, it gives CATSEGGLAGNNEQFF.

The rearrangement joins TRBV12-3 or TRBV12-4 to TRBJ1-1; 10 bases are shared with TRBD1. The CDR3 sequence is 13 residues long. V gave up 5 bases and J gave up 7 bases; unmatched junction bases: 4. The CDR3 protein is CASSVDRGLEAFF. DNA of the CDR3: TGTGCCAGCAGTGTAGACAGGGGGCTTGAAGCTTTCTTT.

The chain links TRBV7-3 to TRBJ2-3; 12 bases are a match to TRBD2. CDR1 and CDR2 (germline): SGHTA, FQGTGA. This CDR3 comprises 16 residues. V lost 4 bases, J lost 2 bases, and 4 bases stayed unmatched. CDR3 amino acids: CASSSGLAGYTDTQYF. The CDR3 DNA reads TGTGCCAGCAGCTCGGGACTAGCGGGTTACACAGATACGCAGTATTTT.

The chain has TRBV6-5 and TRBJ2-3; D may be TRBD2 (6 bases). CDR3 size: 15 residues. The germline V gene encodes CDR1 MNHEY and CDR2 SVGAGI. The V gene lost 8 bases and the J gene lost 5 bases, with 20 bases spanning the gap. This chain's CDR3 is CASRIDGSTVDTQYF. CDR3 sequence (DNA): TGTGCCAGCCGCATAGACGGGAGCACAGTAGATACGCAGTATTTT.

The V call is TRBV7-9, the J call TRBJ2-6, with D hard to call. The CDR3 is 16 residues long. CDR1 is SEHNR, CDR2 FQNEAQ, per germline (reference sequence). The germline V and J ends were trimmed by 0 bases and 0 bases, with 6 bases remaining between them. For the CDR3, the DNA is TGTGCCAGCAGCTTAGCTCCCAGCTCTGGGGCCAACGTCCTGACTTTC. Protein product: CASSLAPSSGANVLTF.

CDR3 nucleotide sequence: TGTGCCAGTCGGGAGCAACGCTACAATGAGCAGTTCTTC. Protein product: CASREQRYNEQFF. The chain uses TRBV19 and TRBJ2-1; TRBD2 might be the D (6 bases). V was trimmed by 8 bases and J by 3 bases, leaving 11 bases between them. CDR1 and CDR2 from the germline V gene are LNHDA and SQIVND (reference sequence). The CDR3 sequence is 13 residues long.

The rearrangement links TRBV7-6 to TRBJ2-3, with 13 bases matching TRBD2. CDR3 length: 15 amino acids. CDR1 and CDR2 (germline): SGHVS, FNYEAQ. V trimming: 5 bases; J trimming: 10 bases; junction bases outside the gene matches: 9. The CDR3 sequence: CASSRLAGGLSPQYF. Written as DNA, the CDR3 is TGTGCCAGCAGCCGACTAGCGGGAGGACTGTCTCCGCAGTATTTT.

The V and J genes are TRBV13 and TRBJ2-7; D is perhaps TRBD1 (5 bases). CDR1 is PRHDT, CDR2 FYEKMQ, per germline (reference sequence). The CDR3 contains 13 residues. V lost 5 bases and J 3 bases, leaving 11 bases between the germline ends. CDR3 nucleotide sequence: TGTGCCAGCAGCAAGACAGAACTCTACGAGCAGTACTTC. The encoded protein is CASSKTELYEQYF.

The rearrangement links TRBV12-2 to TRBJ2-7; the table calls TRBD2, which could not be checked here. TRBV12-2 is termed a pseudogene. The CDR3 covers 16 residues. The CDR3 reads CASRLGVGLIPYEQYF. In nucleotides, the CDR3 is TGTGCAAGTCGCTTAGGCGTTGGACTGATCCCCTACGAGCAGTACTTC.

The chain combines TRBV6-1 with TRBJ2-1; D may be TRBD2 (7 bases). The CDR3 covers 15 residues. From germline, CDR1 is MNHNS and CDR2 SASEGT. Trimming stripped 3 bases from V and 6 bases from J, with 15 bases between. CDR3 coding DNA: TGTGCCAGCAGTGATAGGGGGGAGGGCCGCAATGAGCAGTTCTTC. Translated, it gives CASSDRGEGRNEQFF.

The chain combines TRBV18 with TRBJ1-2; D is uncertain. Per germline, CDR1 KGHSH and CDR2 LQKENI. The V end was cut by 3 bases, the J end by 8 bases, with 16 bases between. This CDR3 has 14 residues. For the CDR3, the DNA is TGTGCCAGCTCACCCGAGGGCGGAGTTTCAGGCTACACCTTC. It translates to CASSPEGGVSGYTF. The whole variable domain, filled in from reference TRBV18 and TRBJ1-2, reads NAGVMQNPRHLVRRRGQEARLRCSPMKGHSHVYWYRQLPEEGLKFMVYLQKENIIDESGMPKERFSAEFPKEGPSILRIQQVVRGDSAAYFCASSPEGGVSGYTFGSGTRLTVV.

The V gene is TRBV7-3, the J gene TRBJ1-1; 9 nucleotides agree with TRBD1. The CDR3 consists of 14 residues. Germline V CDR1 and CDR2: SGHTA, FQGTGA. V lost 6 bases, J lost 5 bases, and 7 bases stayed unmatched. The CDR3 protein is CASSLTGGATEAFF. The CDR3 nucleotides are TGTGCCAGCAGTCTCACAGGGGGCGCGACTGAAGCTTTCTTT.

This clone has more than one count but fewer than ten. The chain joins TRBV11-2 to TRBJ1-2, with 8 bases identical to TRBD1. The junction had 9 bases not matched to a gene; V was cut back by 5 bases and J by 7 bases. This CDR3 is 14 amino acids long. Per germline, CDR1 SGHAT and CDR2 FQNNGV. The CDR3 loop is CASSHYRGWVGYTF. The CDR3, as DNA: TGTGCCAGCAGCCATTACAGGGGGTGGGTTGGCTACACCTTC.

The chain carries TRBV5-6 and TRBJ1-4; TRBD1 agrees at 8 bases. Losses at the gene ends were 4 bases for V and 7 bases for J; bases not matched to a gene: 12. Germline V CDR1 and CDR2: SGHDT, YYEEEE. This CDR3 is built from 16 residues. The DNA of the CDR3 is TGTGCCAGCAGCCATAGTGGACAGGGTCGGTCTGAAAAACTGTTTTTT. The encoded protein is CASSHSGQGRSEKLFF.

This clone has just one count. This CDR3 reads CAWSAARGNSPLHF. CDR3 coding DNA: TGTGCCTGGAGTGCAGCCAGGGGTAATTCACCCCTCCACTTT. V gene TRBV30 combines with J gene TRBJ1-6, with D possibly being TRBD1 (6 bases). V gave up 1 base and J gave up 6 bases, with 10 bases separating them. This CDR3 is built from 14 residues. Germline V gene sequence: CDR1 GTSNPN, CDR2 SVGIG (reference sequence).

CDR3 protein: CASSLEYQQETQYF. In DNA, the CDR3 is TGTGCCAGCAGCTTGGAGTATCAGCAAGAGACCCAGTACTTC. The chain links TRBV5-4 to TRBJ2-5; D not certain. V shed 0 bases and J shed 2 bases, with 8 bases lying between them. Germline-derived CDR1 and CDR2 are SGHNT and YYREEE (reference sequence). The CDR3 runs 14 residues.

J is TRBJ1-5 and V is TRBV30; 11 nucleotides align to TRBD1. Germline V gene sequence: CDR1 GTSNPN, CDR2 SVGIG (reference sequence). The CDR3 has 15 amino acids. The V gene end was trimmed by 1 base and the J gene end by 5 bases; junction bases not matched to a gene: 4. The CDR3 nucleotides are TGTGCCTGGAGTGCTGGGGGACAGGGGGATCAGCCCCAGCATTTT. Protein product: CAWSAGGQGDQPQHF.

Here the CDR3 reads CASSSGLANNEQFF. The CDR3 DNA is TGTGCCAGCAGTTCGGGACTAGCGAACAATGAGCAGTTCTTC. J is TRBJ2-1 and V is TRBV11-3; 10 bases agree with TRBD2. The germline CDR1 and CDR2 sequences are SGHNT and YENEEA. CDR3 length equals 14 residues. V gave up 6 bases and J gave up 5 bases; unmatched junction bases: 4. The full variable domain, rest sourced from reference TRBV11-3 and TRBJ2-1, is EAGVVQSPRYKIIEKKQPVAFWCNPISGHNTLYWYLQNLGQGPELLIRYENEEAVDDSQLPKDRFSAERLKGVDSTLKIQPAELGDSAVYLCASSSGLANNEQFFGPGTRLTVL.

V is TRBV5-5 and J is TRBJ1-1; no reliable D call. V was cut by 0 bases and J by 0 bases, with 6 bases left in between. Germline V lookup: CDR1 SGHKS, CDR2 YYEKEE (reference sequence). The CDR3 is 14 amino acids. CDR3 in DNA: TGTGCCAGCAGCTTGGTTTGGCTGAACACTGAAGCTTTCTTT. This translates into CASSLVWLNTEAFF.

As DNA, the CDR3 is TGTGCCAGTACCCCACCGTCCGGGACAGGGGGCCCACCTTCCGAGCAGTACTTC. Encoded protein: CASTPPSGTGGPPSEQYF. This rearrangement joins TRBV19 to TRBJ2-7, with 12 positions matching TRBD1. CDR1 is LNHDA, CDR2 SQIVND, per germline (reference sequence). V shed 7 bases and J 6 bases; nucleotides not matched to a gene: 19. The length of the CDR3 is 18 residues.

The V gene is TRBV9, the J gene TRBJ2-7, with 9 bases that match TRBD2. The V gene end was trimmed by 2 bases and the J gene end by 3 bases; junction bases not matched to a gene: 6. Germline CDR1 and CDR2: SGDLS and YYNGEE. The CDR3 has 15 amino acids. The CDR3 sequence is CASSVGIAGDYEQYF. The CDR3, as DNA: TGTGCCAGCAGCGTGGGGATAGCGGGAGACTACGAGCAGTACTTC.

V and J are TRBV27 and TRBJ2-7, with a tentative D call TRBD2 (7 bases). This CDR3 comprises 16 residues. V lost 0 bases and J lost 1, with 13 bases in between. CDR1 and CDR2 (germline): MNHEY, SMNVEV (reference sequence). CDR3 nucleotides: TGTGCCAGCAGTTTATCAGGGGGGGGGTTTTCCTACGAGCAGTACTTC. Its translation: CASSLSGGGFSYEQYF.

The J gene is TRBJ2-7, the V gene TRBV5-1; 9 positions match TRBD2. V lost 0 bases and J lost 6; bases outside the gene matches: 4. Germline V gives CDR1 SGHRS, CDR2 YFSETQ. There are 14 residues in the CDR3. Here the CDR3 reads CASSLEAGGTEQYF. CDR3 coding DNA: TGCGCCAGCAGCTTGGAAGCGGGAGGAACCGAGCAGTACTTC.